The rows below give T cell receptor beta chains drawn from one sample of a study of response to subunit inactivated influenza vaccine. TCRdb redid the calling of the RT-PCR reads with MiXCR, one entry per CDR3 protein. The sample consists of under 950,000 distinct CDR3 sequences, 21% of them appearing once. The sequences come from PBMCs from blood, collected 5 days after vaccination. All receptors derive from a man aged 50 to 59 who received an inactivated influenza vaccine. CDR3s include the opening cysteine and the closing phenylalanine or tryptophan.

cdr3_aa,v_call
CASSQTPSAEQFF,TRBV4-1
CASSFGSSGNTIYF,TRBV5-5
CSAPKASEEETQYF,TRBV20-1
CASSFQFGGRDGYTF,TRBV28
CASSFGLPSTDTQYF,TRBV12-3/TRBV12-4
CASSLSFFGTSMGANVLTF,TRBV7-8
CASSRAGATEAFF,TRBV5-1
CASSRPGVSGANVLTF,TRBV5-6
CASSTTGYEQFF,TRBV12-3/TRBV12-4
CAISGTGGPGANVLTF,TRBV10-3
CASSQHRGNEQFF,TRBV4-2
CASSYSGSGRAGYNEQFF,TRBV6-5
CASSQGTAGADEQFF,TRBV3-1
CASSLVLGQGANQPQHF,TRBV7-9
CASSHGGGGTDTQYF,TRBV6-5
CASSPSGPSGNTIYF,TRBV27
CAVSGGSSTEAFF,TRBV10-3
CASSPTGGRNYEQYF,TRBV9
CASSPGFSGNTIYF,TRBV7-2
CASSGTSGVGNEQFF,TRBV28
CASSVDRATDTQYF,TRBV5-1
CAGGAGANVLTF,TRBV7-9
CASSGEPNEQFF,TRBV2
CASIRRGTQYF,TRBV6-5
CSAPRQGAVLEQYF,TRBV20-1
CASTEGNRGNSYEQYF,TRBV6-2/TRBV6-3
CASSLGSSGGNNEQFF,TRBV7-2
CASSLGSGDLYEQYF,TRBV11-2
CASSTSGRGTDTQYF,TRBV28
CASTFRVGVDEQFF,TRBV27
CASIPPGQGSNEQFF,TRBV12-3/TRBV12-4
CAKRPTEAFF,TRBV6-8
CASSPGTSGRRYEQYF,TRBV28
CASSDPGQAMSGANVLTF,TRBV5-1
CASSFASLGTSGSYEQYF,TRBV7-2
CSVGFAADSNQPQHF,TRBV29-1
CASSQDWGASGANVLTF,TRBV4-2
CASSANTVTYEQYF,TRBV9
CASTLDYSQETQYF,TRBV6-1
CASSSGVHGYTF,TRBV5-6
CATSDPRGGKDTQYF,TRBV24-1
CASNERNTGELFF,TRBV7-2
CASSQGMGWQYF,TRBV3-1
CASSVERADTQYF,TRBV9
CSVAGTRQETQYF,TRBV29-1
CASSLAPGLAGHKWSGELFF,TRBV5-4
CASSPHTGEGETQYF,TRBV13
CSVRRGSGYTF,TRBV29-1
CASSYLSGTPYEQYF,TRBV27
CASSLWGAESNQPQHF,TRBV12-3/TRBV12-4
CSARWSAEQYF,TRBV20-1
CASSLEGWGNQPQHF,TRBV5-1